Presented here are 28 T cell receptor beta chains from one specimen sequenced in a study of beta chain features in type 1 diabetes. Findings of the study overall: Type 1 diabetes patients had TCRB CDR3s that were shorter (moderately but significantly so) in all four CD4+ subsets.

Antigens for these TCRs are unknown. Expressed TCRB transcripts were sequenced because the entire RNA isolate underwent reverse transcription. Here immunoSEQ multiplex PCR was the method, and the copy in TCRdb shows in-frame clones only, minus some. This table has under 55,000 clones, under 50% appearing once. The sequencing sample was made of Tregs from blood. The receptors here all came from a young man with type 1 diabetes.

V is TRBV7-9 and J is TRBJ2-2; a weak D match, TRBD1 (6 bases). Looked up from germline, CDR1 is SEHNR and CDR2 is FQNEAQ (reference sequence). Trimming cost V 6 bases and J 6 bases, with 8 bases left between them. The CDR3 has 12 residues. For the CDR3, the DNA is TGTGCCAGCAGTCAGGGGTCCGGGGAGCTGTTTTTT. Residues: CASSQGSGELFF.

The chain employs TRBV4-2 and TRBJ2-5; 9 bases align to TRBD1. The length of the CDR3 is 18 residues. V lost 4 bases and J lost 5; bases outside the gene matches: 17. CDR1 and CDR2 from the germline V gene are LGHNA and YNFKEQ. The CDR3 protein is CASSRVPRTGGGGETQYF. The CDR3 region has the DNA TGTGCCAGCAGCCGCGTTCCCCGAACAGGGGGCGGAGGGGAGACCCAGTACTTC.

This sequence joins TRBV7-3 and TRBJ2-7; 9 positions agree with TRBD1. This CDR3 contains 14 residues. CDR1 and CDR2 (germline): SGHTA, FQGTGA. With V trimmed by 5 bases and J by 2 bases, 4 bases remained unmatched. For the CDR3, the DNA is TGTGCCAGCAGCACGGGACAGGGAACCTACGAGCAGTACTTC. Protein sequence: CASSTGQGTYEQYF.

The chain employs TRBV4-2 and TRBJ2-2, with TRBD1 matching 9 bases. Germline V CDR1 and CDR2: LGHNA, YNFKEQ. This CDR3 spans 16 amino acids. J was trimmed by 8 bases and V by 4 bases; bases with no gene match: 11. CDR3 residues: CASSPRDREIMGELFF. The CDR3, as DNA: TGTGCCAGCAGCCCCCGGGACAGGGAAATAATGGGGGAGCTGTTTTTT.

The DNA for the CDR3 is TGTGCCAGCTCAACGGGACAGGTTAATTATGGAAACACCATATATTTT. Translation gives CASSTGQVNYGNTIYF. V gene TRBV18 combines with J gene TRBJ1-3; TRBD1 matches 8 bases. The CDR3 sequence is 16 residues long. J was trimmed by 3 bases and V by 5 bases; bases with no gene match: 9. The germline V gene has CDR1 KGHSH and CDR2 LQKENI.

The chain combines TRBV20-1 with TRBJ2-7; 9 nucleotides agree with TRBD1. Germline values: CDR1 DFQATT, CDR2 SNEGSKA (reference sequence). The CDR3 has 11 amino acids. The CDR3 here is CGGQGNYEQYF. The CDR3 DNA sequence: TGCGGGGGACAGGGCAACTACGAGCAGTACTTC.

This clone was seen a few times. V gene TRBV29-1 combines with J gene TRBJ2-5; D ambiguous. This CDR3 has 12 residues. V lost 3 bases and J lost 2, with 7 bases in between. In germline, CDR1 is SQVTM, CDR2 ANQGSEA. The CDR3 DNA is TGCAGCGTTGACTCCAGGCAAGAGACCCAGTACTTC. It specifies CSVDSRQETQYF.

This clone has only a few counts. The chain joins TRBV6-5 to TRBJ1-2; 7 bases line up with TRBD1. The CDR3 spans 12 residues. Losses at the gene ends were 5 bases for V and 6 bases for J; bases not matched to a gene: 3. CDR1 is MNHEY and CDR2 is SVGAGI in the germline V gene. CDR3 residues: CASSERGHGYTF. The CDR3 DNA is TGTGCCAGCAGTGAGAGGGGGCATGGCTACACCTTC.

CDR3: CATSRDGRQETQYF. The CDR3 DNA follows: TGTGCCACCAGCAGAGACGGCAGGCAAGAGACCCAGTACTTC. This chain connects TRBV15 to TRBJ2-5; D is unclear. The germline V gene encodes CDR1 LNHNV and CDR2 YYDKDF (reference sequence). Trimming pared 0 bases from V and 2 bases from J, leaving 7 bases between. This CDR3 is 14 amino acids long.

The chain combines TRBV2 with TRBJ1-2; no firm D call. There are 12 residues in the CDR3. CDR1 is SNHLY and CDR2 is FYNNEI in the germline V gene. V was cut by 6 bases and J by 4 bases, with 9 bases left in between. CDR3 sequence (DNA): TGTGCCAGCAGAGCCTCCTCCTATGGCTACACCTTC. It yields the protein CASRASSYGYTF. Full variable domain (rest looked up from reference TRBV2 and TRBJ1-2): EPEVTQTPSHQVTQMGQEVILRCVPISNHLYFYWYRQILGQKVEFLVSFYNNEISEKSEIFDDQFSVERPDGSNFTLKIRSTKLEDSAMYFCASRASSYGYTFGSGTRLTVV.

The chain has TRBV20-1 and TRBJ1-1; D not certain. Germline values: CDR1 DFQATT, CDR2 SNEGSKA (reference sequence). V was pared by 3 bases and J by 10 bases, with 9 bases between. The CDR3 sequence is 10 residues long. CDR3 DNA sequence: TGCAGTGCTAGGGGCAGTTCAGCTTTCTTT. Its protein is CSARGSSAFF.

The chain couples TRBV28 to TRBJ2-2; the match to TRBD1 covers 8 bases. CDR3 length equals 18 residues. J gave up 6 bases and V 8 bases, and 20 bases lay outside the gene matches. Germline CDR1 reads MDHEN; CDR2 reads SYDVKM. DNA for the CDR3: TGTGCCAGCTTGGTCCTGTACGGGCAGGGGGCGAGGGCCGGGGAGCTGTTTTTT. This gives the protein CASLVLYGQGARAGELFF.

The chain carries TRBV5-5 and TRBJ2-7; 7 bases align to TRBD1. Per the germline V gene, CDR1 is SGHKS and CDR2 is YYEKEE (reference sequence). This CDR3 comprises 15 residues. V lost 5 bases, J lost 3 bases, and 11 bases stayed unmatched. The CDR3 DNA reads as TGTGCCAGCAGACGCGGACAGGAGCCCCTCTACGAGCAGTACTTC. Translating it yields CASRRGQEPLYEQYF. Full variable domain (outside the CDR3, taken from reference TRBV5-5 and TRBJ2-7): DAGVTQSPTHLIKTRGQQVTLRCSPISGHKSVSWYQQVLGQGPQFIFQYYEKEERGRGNFPDRFSARQFPNYSSELNVNALLLGDSALYLCASRRGQEPLYEQYFGPGTRLTVT.

The chain carries TRBV13 and TRBJ2-5; tentatively, D is TRBD2 (6 bases). This CDR3 has 16 amino acids. The V end was cut by 2 bases, the J end by 9 bases, with 22 bases between. Germline V gene sequence: CDR1 PRHDT, CDR2 FYEKMQ (reference sequence). The CDR3 spells CASSLSGDSRGGAQYF. Written as DNA, the CDR3 is TGTGCCAGCAGCTTAAGTGGGGACTCAAGAGGAGGGGCCCAGTACTTC.

The chain has TRBV7-9 and TRBJ2-4, with TRBD1 matching over 7 bases. The CDR3 has 13 residues. V lost 1 base to trimming and J lost 8 bases; unmatched junction nucleotides: 2. Germline lookup yields CDR1 SEHNR and CDR2 FQNEAQ (reference sequence). CDR3 bases: TGTGCCAGCAGCTTAGAAGACAGGGACATTCAGTACTTC. It translates to CASSLEDRDIQYF.

The sample holds one count of this clone. The chain is built from TRBV19 and TRBJ2-1, with 7 bases matching TRBD1. The CDR3 consists of 15 residues. CDR1 is LNHDA, CDR2 SQIVND, per germline (reference sequence). V dropped 3 bases and J dropped 0; count of bases not matched to a gene: 2. The DNA for the CDR3 is TGTGCCAGTAGTATGACAGGGAGCTCCTACAATGAGCAGTTCTTC. Encoded protein: CASSMTGSSYNEQFF.

This chain links TRBV9 with TRBJ2-2; the D is unclear. This CDR3 has 13 amino acids. V was shortened by 6 bases and J by 3 bases, with 9 bases between the two germline ends. From germline, CDR1 is SGDLS and CDR2 YYNGEE. In DNA form, the CDR3 reads TGTGCCAGCAACCCCCGGGACACCGGGGAGCTGTTTTTT. This encodes CASNPRDTGELFF.

The sample holds a few counts of this clone. This sequence joins TRBV9 and TRBJ2-3, with 12 positions matching TRBD2. The CDR3 extends over 16 amino acids. Germline CDR1 and CDR2: SGDLS and YYNGEE. V lost 3 bases, J lost 4 bases, and 6 bases stayed unmatched. CDR3 DNA: TGTGCCAGCAGCGATCGACTAGCGGGAGAGTCAGATACGCAGTATTTT. This translates into CASSDRLAGESDTQYF.

The CDR3 sequence is CASSSGQTSYGYTF. The CDR3 DNA follows: TGTGCCAGCAGCTCGGGACAGACCAGCTATGGCTACACCTTC. The chain combines TRBV7-3 with TRBJ1-2; 7 positions match TRBD1. The CDR3 spans 14 residues. V lost 4 bases to trimming and J lost 4 bases; unmatched junction nucleotides: 6. CDR1 and CDR2 from the germline V gene are SGHTA and FQGTGA.

The table lists this clone with a few counts. The chain recombines TRBV5-1 with TRBJ2-1; D possibly corresponds to TRBD2 (6 bases). Germline lookup yields CDR1 SGHRS and CDR2 YFSETQ. The CDR3 runs 17 residues. The V end lost 0 bases, the J end lost 4 bases, and 17 bases lay between the germline ends. CDR3 sequence reads: CASSLDPDGSLYNEQFF. The CDR3 nucleotides read TGCGCCAGCAGCTTGGATCCAGACGGGAGTTTGTACAATGAGCAGTTCTTC.

The chain employs TRBV6-1 and TRBJ1-1; D is uncertain. The length of the CDR3 is 18 residues. Trimming took 0 bases from V and 0 from J, leaving 17 bases between them. CDR1 and CDR2 (germline): MNHNS, SASEGT. The CDR3 nucleotides read TGTGCCAGCAGTGAAGCTTGGCCCCCCTCGGGAATGAACACTGAAGCTTTCTTT. Its protein product is CASSEAWPPSGMNTEAFF.

The V gene is TRBV18, the J gene TRBJ1-3; D call uncertain. Trimming left V 6 bases short and J 0 bases short, with 15 bases between. The CDR3 sequence is 16 residues long. Looked up from germline, CDR1 is KGHSH and CDR2 is LQKENI. CDR3 in amino acids: CASSTGVRSSGNTIYF. CDR3 DNA sequence: TGTGCCAGCTCGACCGGGGTTCGGAGCTCTGGAAACACCATATATTTT.

The V and J genes are TRBV28 and TRBJ1-6; tentatively, D is TRBD1 (6 bases). Germline V gene lookup returns CDR1 MDHEN and CDR2 SYDVKM. This CDR3 has 15 residues. The germline V and J ends were trimmed by 2 bases and 7 bases, with 12 bases remaining between them. CDR3 nucleotides: TGTGCCAGCAGTTTACCGGGACAAGCCAATTCACCCCTCCACTTT. Translation: CASSLPGQANSPLHF.

This clone was seen more than once but under ten times. The chain recombines TRBV6-6 with TRBJ2-3, with 8 bases that match TRBD1. The CDR3 consists of 16 residues. CDR1 is MNHNY and CDR2 is SVGAGI in the germline V gene (reference sequence). V trimming: 7 bases; J trimming: 0 bases; junction bases outside the gene matches: 9. The DNA for the CDR3 is TGTGCCAGCACCGAACGACAGGGGACTAGCACAGATACGCAGTATTTT. It encodes CASTERQGTSTDTQYF.

This clone was counted between two and nine times. The chain couples TRBV5-4 to TRBJ2-7; 7 nucleotides align to TRBD1. V was pared by 1 base and J by 2 bases, with 3 bases of the junction left unmatched. From germline, CDR1 is SGHNT and CDR2 YYREEE (reference sequence). This CDR3 is 14 amino acids long. In DNA form, the CDR3 reads TGTGCCAGCAGCTTGCGACAGGGCCCCTACGAGCAGTACTTC. Its protein is CASSLRQGPYEQYF.

The chain is built from TRBV7-3 and TRBJ1-2; D uncertain. V was shortened by 5 bases and J by 0 bases, with 7 bases between the two germline ends. This CDR3 has 13 residues. From germline, CDR1 is SGHTA and CDR2 FQGTGA. CDR3: CASSPQPNYGYTF. The CDR3 coding sequence is TGTGCCAGCAGCCCACAGCCTAACTATGGCTACACCTTC.

CDR3 sequence reads: CAAGPPFGQPQHF. The CDR3 DNA reads as TGTGCCGCTGGGCCCCCTTTCGGTCAGCCCCAGCATTTT. This chain joins TRBV15 and TRBJ1-5; D is unresolved. The germline V and J ends were trimmed by 11 bases and 6 bases, with 17 bases remaining between them. Per the germline V gene, CDR1 is LNHNV and CDR2 is YYDKDF (reference sequence). The CDR3 runs to 13 residues.

In this sample, this clone turned up a few times. The chain combines TRBV7-2 with TRBJ2-1; D possibly corresponds to TRBD2 (5 bases). Germline CDR1 reads SGHTA; CDR2 reads FQGNSA. This CDR3 comprises 15 residues. V lost 2 bases to trimming and J lost 9 bases, with 17 bases between them. CDR3 in DNA: TGTGCCAGCAGCTTAAGTTGGACTCGAGTCGGTGAGCAGTTCTTC. Its protein is CASSLSWTRVGEQFF.